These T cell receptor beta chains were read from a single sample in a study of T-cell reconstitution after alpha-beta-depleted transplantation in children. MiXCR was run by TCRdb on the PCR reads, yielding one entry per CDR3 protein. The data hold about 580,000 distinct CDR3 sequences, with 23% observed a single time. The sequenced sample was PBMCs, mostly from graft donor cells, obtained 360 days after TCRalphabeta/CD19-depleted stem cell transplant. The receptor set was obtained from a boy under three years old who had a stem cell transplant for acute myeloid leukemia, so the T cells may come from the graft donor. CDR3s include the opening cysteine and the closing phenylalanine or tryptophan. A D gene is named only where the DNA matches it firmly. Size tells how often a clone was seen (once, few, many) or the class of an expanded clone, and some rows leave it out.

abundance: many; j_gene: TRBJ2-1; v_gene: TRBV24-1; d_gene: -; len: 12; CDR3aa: CATSEGLNEQFF; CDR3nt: TGTGCCACCAGTGAAGGGTTAAATGAGCAGTTCTTC
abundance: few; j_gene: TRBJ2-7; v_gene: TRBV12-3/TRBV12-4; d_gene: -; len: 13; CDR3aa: CASSTRTPYEQYF; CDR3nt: TGTGCCAGCAGTACCCGTACCCCCTACGAGCAGTACTTC
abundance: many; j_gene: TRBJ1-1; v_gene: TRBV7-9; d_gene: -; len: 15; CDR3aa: CASSSRGGLDAEAFF; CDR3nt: TGTGCCAGCAGCTCAAGGGGGGGCTTGGACGCTGAAGCTTTCTTT
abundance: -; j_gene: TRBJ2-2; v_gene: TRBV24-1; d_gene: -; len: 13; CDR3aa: CATSGGGAGELFF; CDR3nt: TGTGCCACCAGTGGAGGAGGGGCCGGGGAGCTGTTTTTT
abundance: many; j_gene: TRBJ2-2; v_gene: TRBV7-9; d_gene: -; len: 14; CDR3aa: CASSPPPNTGELFF; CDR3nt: TGTGCCAGCAGCCCACCTCCGAACACCGGGGAGCTGTTTTTT
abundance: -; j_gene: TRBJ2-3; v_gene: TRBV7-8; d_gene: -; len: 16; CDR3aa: CASSLGSYLSTDTQYF; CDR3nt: TGTGCCAGCAGCTTAGGCAGTTACCTTAGCACAGATACGCAGTATTTT
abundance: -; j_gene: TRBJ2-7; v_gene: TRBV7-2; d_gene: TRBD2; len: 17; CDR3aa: CASSFGLAGPLIYEQYF; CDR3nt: TGTGCCAGCAGCTTTGGACTAGCGGGACCTCTTATCTACGAGCAGTACTTC
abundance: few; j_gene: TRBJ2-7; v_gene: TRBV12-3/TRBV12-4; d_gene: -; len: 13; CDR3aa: CASSLNVPYEQYF; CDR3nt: TGTGCCAGCAGTTTGAACGTCCCCTACGAGCAGTACTTC
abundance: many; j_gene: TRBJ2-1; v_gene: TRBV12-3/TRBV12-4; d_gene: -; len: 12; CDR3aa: CASTVGGYEQFF; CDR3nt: TGTGCCAGCACTGTAGGGGGGTATGAGCAGTTCTTC
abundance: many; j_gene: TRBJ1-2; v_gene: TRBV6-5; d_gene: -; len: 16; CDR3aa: CASSLGPGTLDYGYTF; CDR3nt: TGTGCCAGCAGTTTAGGCCCCGGGACCCTCGACTATGGCTACACCTTC